In this sample, the clone carrying this T cell receptor (beta chain) turned up a few times. This sample is drawn from a study of shared clonotypes between healthy human individuals. The donors, healthy adults who were HIV-negative, had experienced no recent acute infections or vaccinations. Samples left unsorted employed approximately 83 million PBMCs for genomic DNA. The CDR3 spans 15 residues. CDR1 is SEHNR and CDR2 is FQNEAQ in the germline V gene (reference sequence). The V and J ends lost 1 base and 3 bases respectively, with 10 bases between them. The replicate PCRs on unsorted PBMC were given 250 to 300 ng DNA, which is around 31,000 T cell genomes. This table comes from immunoSEQ multiplex PCR, and its TCRdb copy is limited to in-frame clones, with some not included. Among about 490,000 clones listed, 76% were seen once.

The sequenced material came from PBMCs. The V call is TRBV7-9, the J call TRBJ1-5; a weak D match, TRBD1 (5 bases). This TCR came from a middle-aged woman in good health. Some clones in this sample may be carry-over from other donors' samples. CDR3 DNA sequence: TGTGCCAGCAGCTTAGGCGGCGGGGCCAATCAGCCCCAGCATTTT. Its protein product is CASSLGGGANQPQHF.